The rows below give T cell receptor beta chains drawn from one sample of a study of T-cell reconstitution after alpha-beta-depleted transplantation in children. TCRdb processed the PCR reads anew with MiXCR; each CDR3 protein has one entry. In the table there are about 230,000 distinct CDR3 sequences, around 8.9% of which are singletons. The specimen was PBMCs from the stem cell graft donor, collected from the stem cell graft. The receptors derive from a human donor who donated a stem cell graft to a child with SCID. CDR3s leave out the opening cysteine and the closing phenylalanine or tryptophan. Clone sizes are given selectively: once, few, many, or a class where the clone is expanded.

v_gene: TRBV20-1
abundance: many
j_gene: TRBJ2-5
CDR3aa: SATGQGGLQETQY

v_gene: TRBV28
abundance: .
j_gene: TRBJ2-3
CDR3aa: ASSSPFLAGGTDTQY

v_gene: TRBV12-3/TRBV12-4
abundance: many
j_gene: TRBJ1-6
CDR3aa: ASRDRDNSPLH

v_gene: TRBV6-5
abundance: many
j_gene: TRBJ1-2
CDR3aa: ASSSEGFNYGYT

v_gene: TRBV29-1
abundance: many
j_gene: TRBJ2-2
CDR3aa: SVEKGTGTGELF

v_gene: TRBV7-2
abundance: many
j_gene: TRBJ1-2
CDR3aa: ASSKDRGGEYGYT

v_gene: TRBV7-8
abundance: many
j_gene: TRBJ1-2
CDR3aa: ASSTKETGEANYGYT

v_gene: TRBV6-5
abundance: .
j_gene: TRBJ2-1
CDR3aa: ASSYSVAGVTNEQF

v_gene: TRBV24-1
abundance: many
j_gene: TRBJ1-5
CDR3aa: ATSRGNSNQPQH

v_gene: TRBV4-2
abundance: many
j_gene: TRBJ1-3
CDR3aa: ASSLESGIGNTIY

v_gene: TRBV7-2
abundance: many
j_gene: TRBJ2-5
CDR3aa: ASRPMKTGRLETQY

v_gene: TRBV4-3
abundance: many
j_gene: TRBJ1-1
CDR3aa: ASSPEQGIGPF

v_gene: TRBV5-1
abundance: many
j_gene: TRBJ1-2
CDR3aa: ASSLAVGDDGYT

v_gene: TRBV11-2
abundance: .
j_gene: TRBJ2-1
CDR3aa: ASSLEFTSGGYNEQF

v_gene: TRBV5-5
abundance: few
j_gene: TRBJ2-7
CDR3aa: ASSLAVGNYEQY

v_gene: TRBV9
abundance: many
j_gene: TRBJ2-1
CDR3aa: ASSVMAGAGNEQF

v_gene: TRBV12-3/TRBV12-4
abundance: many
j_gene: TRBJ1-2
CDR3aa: ASSRLGGARGYT

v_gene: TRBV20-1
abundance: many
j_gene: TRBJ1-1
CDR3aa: SARGSGSEAF

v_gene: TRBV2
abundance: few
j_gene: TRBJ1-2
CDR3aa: ASSWTENYGYT

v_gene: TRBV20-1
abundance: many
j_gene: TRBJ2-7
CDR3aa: SAKQAGTARYEQY

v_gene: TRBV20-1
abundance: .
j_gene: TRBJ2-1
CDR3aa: SARAYRDRGSGNEQF

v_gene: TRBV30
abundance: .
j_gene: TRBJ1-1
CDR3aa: AWSVGIGRDEGAF

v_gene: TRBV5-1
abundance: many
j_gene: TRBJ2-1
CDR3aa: ASSLGPSGRYNEQF

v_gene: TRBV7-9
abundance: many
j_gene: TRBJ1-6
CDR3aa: ASSVGTGRKSPLH

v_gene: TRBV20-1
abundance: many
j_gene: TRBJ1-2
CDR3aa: SAVPQGLLGGYT

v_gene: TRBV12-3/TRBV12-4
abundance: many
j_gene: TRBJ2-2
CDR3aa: ASKRGENTGELF

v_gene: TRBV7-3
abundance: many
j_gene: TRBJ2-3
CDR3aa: ASSLSGRTDTQY

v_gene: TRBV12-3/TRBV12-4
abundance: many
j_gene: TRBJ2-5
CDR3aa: ASRPDRGQETQY

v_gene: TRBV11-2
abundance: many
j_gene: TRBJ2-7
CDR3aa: ASSLAGNSYEQY

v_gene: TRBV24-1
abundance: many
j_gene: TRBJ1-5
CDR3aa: ATSAPGQNLRNQPQH

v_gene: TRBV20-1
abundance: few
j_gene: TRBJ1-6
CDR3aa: SARLGQGSPLH

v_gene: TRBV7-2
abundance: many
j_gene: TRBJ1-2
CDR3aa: AARDSNNYGYT

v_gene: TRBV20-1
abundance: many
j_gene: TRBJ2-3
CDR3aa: SALTGGTQY

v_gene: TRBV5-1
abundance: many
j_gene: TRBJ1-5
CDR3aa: ASSLGDGQPQH

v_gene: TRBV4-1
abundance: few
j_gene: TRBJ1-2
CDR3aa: ANVLDKGCYGYT

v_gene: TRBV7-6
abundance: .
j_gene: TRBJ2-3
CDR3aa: ASSLAPARVQFRSTDTQY

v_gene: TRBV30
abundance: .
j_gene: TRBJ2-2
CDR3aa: AWRDLVPGELF

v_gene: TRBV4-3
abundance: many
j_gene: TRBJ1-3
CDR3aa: ASSQDYPIQLSGNTIY

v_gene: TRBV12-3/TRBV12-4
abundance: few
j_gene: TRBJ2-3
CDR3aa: ASSFQRSSTDTQY

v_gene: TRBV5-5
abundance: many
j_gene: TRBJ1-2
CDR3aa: ASLQGPNYGYT